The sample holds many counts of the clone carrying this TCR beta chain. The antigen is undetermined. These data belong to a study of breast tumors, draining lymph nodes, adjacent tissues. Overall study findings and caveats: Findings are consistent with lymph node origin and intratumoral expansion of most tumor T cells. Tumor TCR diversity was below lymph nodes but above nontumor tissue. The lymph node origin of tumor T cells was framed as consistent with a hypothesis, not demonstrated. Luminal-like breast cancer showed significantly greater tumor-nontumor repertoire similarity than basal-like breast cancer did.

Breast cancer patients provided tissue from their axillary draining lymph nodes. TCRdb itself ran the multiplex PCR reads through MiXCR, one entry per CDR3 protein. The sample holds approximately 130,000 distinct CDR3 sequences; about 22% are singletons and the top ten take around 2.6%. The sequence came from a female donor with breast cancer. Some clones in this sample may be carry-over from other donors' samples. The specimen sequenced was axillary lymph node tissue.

The CDR3 DNA follows: TGTGCCAGCAGCTTAGGTAGCGGGGGTGGGGATGAGCAGTTCTTC. Translated: CASSLGSGGGDEQFF. This chain links TRBV7-8 with TRBJ2-1; 9 bases are shared with TRBD2. This CDR3 is 15 amino acids long. V dropped 1 base and J dropped 8; count of bases not matched to a gene: 6. Germline CDR1 SGHVS, CDR2 FQNEAQ.